This T cell receptor (beta chain) stems from a study of T cells in Graves' hyperthyroidism and ophthalmopathy. Points from the study as a whole: For ophthalmopathy, model prediction preceded onset by a median about 6 months.

Researchers amplified the TCR beta CDR3 regions from RNA transcripts. TCR CDR3 regions were first amplified by RT-PCR with HTBI primers. TCRdb re-analysed the multiplex PCR reads in MiXCR, keeping a single row per CDR3 protein. The data show roughly 740,000 distinct CDR3 sequences, about 16% seen once. CDR3 length: 12 amino acids. CDR1 and CDR2 from the germline V gene are SGHDN and FVKESK. Trimming took 4 bases from V and 10 from J, leaving 11 bases between them. Pregnant or lactating patients were excluded, as were those with uncontrolled infection or other autoimmune disease. Diagnosis rested on symptoms, serum thyroxine and TRAb, thyroid ultrasound, and orbital computed tomography. This sample holds PBMCs from 10 ml fresh peripheral blood. As concerns this clonotype: The antigen remains unidentified.

The TCR originated in a man in his late teens or twenties with Graves' hyperthyroidism. This rearrangement joins TRBV14 to TRBJ2-1, with D possibly being TRBD1 or TRBD2 (6 bases each). Material: blood. This CDR3 reads CASSRDGGEQFF. CDR3 coding DNA: TGTGCCAGCAGCCGAGACGGGGGCGAGCAGTTCTTC.